Below, 10 T cell receptor beta chains from the same sample are listed, as sequenced in a study of human T cells and chemical hapten exposure. MiXCR, applied by TCRdb to the RACE reads, yields one record per CDR3 protein. The sample shows fewer than 200,000 distinct CDR3 sequences, 25% to 35% of them seen only once. Time point described: pre-sensitization, week 0. Indicated treatment: therapeutic diphenylcyclopropenone sensitization with weekly scalp DPC. The sequencing here drew on whole blood, taken in connection with sensitization to the hapten diphenylcyclopropenone (DPC). These receptors all stem from a woman aged 30 to 39 with alopecia areata. Some clones in this sample may be carry-over from other donors' samples.

The gene calls are TRBV7-9 and TRBJ2-5; either TRBD1 or TRBD2 may fit D (6 bases each). The germline V gene has CDR1 SEHNR and CDR2 FQNEAQ (reference sequence). V dropped 1 base and J dropped 5 bases, with 20 bases sitting between them. This CDR3 contains 17 residues. The CDR3 coding sequence is TGTGCCAGCAGCTTAGGAGTGGGGGGCCGGAGGCAGGAGACCCAGTACTTC. Amino acid sequence: CASSLGVGGRRQETQYF. Combining the CDR3 with reference TRBV7-9 and TRBJ2-5 gives the whole variable domain DTGVSQNPRHKITKRGQNVTFRCDPISEHNRLYWYRQTLGQGPEFLTYFQNEAQLEKSRLLSDRFSAERPKGSFSTLEIQRTEQGDSAMYLCASSLGVGGRRQETQYFGPGTRLLVL.

The chain recombines TRBV12-3 or TRBV12-4 with TRBJ1-5; TRBD1 might be the D (6 bases). V shed 6 bases and J shed 2 bases, with 17 bases lying between them. The CDR3 contains 16 residues. DNA for the CDR3: TGTGCCAGCAGCCTACAGGGTCGGAGTGGCAATCAGCCCCAGCATTTT. It codes for CASSLQGRSGNQPQHF.

For the CDR3, the DNA is TGTGCCAGCAGATTCCTACCTGAGCGAACCAACATCGGGTACTTC. It yields the protein CASRFLPERTNIGYF. The chain links TRBV6-1 to TRBJ2-7, with unresolved D. The CDR3 is 15 residues long. V lost 6 bases and J lost 12, with 27 bases in between. CDR1 MNHNS and CDR2 SASEGT come from the germline V gene.

The rearrangement links TRBV9 to TRBJ1-1; 7 bases are shared with TRBD1. V gave up 0 bases and J gave up 5 bases; unmatched junction bases: 4. The CDR3 totals 14 residues. Germline V gene lookup returns CDR1 SGDLS and CDR2 YYNGEE. The CDR3 is CASSVGQTGTEAFF. CDR3 DNA: TGTGCCAGCAGCGTAGGACAGACAGGGACTGAAGCTTTCTTT.

The J gene is TRBJ2-7, the V gene TRBV14; 7 bases map to TRBD2. Germline loops: CDR1 SGHDN, CDR2 FVKESK. The J segment lost 4 bases and the V segment lost 4 bases, leaving 13 bases of the junction unmatched. The CDR3 spans 16 residues. The CDR3 loop is CASSPQSGKALYEQYF. The CDR3 coding sequence is TGTGCCAGCAGCCCCCAAAGCGGGAAAGCTTTGTACGAGCAGTACTTC.

This clonotype occurred a few times. V usage is TRBV27 and J usage is TRBJ1-6; 7 bases match TRBD1. This CDR3 has 14 residues. In germline, CDR1 is MNHEY, CDR2 SMNVEV (reference sequence). Trimming cost V 6 bases and J 7 bases; bases outside gene matches: 6. This chain's CDR3 is CASRATGRNSPLHF. The CDR3 nucleotides read TGTGCCAGCAGGGCGACAGGGAGGAATTCACCCCTCCACTTT.

This clonotype occurred a few times. This rearrangement joins TRBV28 to TRBJ1-6; TRBD1 matches 9 bases. This CDR3 has 15 amino acids. Losses at the gene ends were 6 bases for V and 4 bases for J; bases not matched to a gene: 4. Germline V gene lookup returns CDR1 MDHEN and CDR2 SYDVKM. The CDR3 region is CASRAGTGYNSPLHF. The CDR3 bases are TGTGCCAGCAGGGCCGGGACAGGGTATAATTCACCCCTCCACTTT.

In its sample, this clonotype was seen a few times. V gene TRBV7-9 combines with J gene TRBJ2-3; D ambiguous. V was pared by 2 bases and J by 4 bases, with 4 bases between. The CDR3 loop spans 12 amino acids. The V gene's germline CDR1 is SEHNR and CDR2 FQNEAQ (reference sequence). CDR3 sequence: CASSLRADTQYF. In DNA, the CDR3 is TGTGCCAGCAGCTTAAGGGCAGATACGCAGTATTTT.

The chain uses TRBV7-2 and TRBJ1-5; D remains ambiguous. Deletions cut 5 bases from V and 6 bases from J, with 8 bases between. The CDR3 extends over 12 amino acids. The V gene's germline CDR1 is SGHTA and CDR2 FQGNSA. The CDR3: CASSTLGQPQHF. In DNA, the CDR3 is TGTGCCAGCAGCACCCTCGGTCAGCCCCAGCATTTT.

Only a few counts were recorded for this clonotype. The chain has TRBV2 and TRBJ2-6, with D unclear. In germline, CDR1 is SNHLY, CDR2 FYNNEI. Trimming took 4 bases from V and 1 from J, leaving 8 bases between them. CDR3 size: 15 residues. The CDR3 DNA is TGTGCCAGCAGTGGATTGGGGTCTGGGGCCAACGTCCTGACTTTC. It is translated as CASSGLGSGANVLTF.